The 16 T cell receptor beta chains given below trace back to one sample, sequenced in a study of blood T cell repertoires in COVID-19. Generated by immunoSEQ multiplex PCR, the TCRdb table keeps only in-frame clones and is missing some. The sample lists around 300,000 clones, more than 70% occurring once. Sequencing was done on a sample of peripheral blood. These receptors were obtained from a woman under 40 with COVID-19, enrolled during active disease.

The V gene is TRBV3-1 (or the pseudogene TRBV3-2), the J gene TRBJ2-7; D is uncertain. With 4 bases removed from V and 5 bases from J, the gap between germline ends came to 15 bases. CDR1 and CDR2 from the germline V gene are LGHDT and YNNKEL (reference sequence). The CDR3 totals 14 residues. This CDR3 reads CASSPYYGSNEQYV. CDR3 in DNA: TGTGCCAGCAGCCCCTACTATGGGTCGAACGAGCAGTACGTC.

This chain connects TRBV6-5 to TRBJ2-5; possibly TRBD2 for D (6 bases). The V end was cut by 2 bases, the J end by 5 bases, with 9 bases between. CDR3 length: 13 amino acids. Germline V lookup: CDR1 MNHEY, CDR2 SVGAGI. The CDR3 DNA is TGTGCCAGCAGTTACCGACTAGAGGAGACCCAGTACTTC. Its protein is CASSYRLEETQYF.

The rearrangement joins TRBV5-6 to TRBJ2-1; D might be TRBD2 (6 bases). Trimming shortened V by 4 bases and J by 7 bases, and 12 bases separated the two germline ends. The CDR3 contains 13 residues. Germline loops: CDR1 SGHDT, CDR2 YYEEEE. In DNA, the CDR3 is TGTGCCAGCAGCCCAATAGCGGAAAATGAGCAGTTCTTC. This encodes CASSPIAENEQFF.

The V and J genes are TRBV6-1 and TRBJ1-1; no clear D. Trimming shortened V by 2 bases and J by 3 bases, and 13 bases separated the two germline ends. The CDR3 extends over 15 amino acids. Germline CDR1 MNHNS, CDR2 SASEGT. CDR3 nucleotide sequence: TGTGCCAGCAGTGAACCAGGCTATCCAGACACTGAAGCTTTCTTT. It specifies CASSEPGYPDTEAFF.

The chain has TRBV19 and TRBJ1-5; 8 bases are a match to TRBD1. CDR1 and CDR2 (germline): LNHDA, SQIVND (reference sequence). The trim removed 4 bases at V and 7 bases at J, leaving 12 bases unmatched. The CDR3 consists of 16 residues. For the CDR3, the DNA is TGTGCCAGTAGTACCCAAATCAGACAGGGGTTACAGCCCCAGCATTTT. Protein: CASSTQIRQGLQPQHF. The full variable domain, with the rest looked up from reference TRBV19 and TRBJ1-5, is DGGITQSPKYLFRKEGQNVTLSCEQNLNHDAMYWYRQDPGQGLRLIYYSQIVNDFQKGDIAEGYSVSREKKESFPLTVTSAQKNPTAFYLCASSTQIRQGLQPQHFGDGTRLSIL.

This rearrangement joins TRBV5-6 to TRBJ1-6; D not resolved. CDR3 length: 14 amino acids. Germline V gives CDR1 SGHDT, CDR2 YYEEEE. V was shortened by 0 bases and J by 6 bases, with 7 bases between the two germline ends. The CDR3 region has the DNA TGTGCCAGCAGCTTGGGCCACAGTAATTCACCCCTCCACTTT. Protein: CASSLGHSNSPLHF.

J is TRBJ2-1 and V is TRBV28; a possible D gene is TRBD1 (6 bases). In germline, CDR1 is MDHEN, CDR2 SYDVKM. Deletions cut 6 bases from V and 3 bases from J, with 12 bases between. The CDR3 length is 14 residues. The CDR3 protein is CASREDRIYNEQFF. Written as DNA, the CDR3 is TGTGCCAGCAGGGAAGACAGGATCTACAATGAGCAGTTCTTC.

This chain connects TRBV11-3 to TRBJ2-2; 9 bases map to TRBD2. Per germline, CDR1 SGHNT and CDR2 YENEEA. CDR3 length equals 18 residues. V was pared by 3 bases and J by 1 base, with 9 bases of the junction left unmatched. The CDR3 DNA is TGTGCCAGCAGCTTCCCCCCGGGCGGGGGGGTGAACACCGGGGAGCTGTTTTTT. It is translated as CASSFPPGGGVNTGELFF.

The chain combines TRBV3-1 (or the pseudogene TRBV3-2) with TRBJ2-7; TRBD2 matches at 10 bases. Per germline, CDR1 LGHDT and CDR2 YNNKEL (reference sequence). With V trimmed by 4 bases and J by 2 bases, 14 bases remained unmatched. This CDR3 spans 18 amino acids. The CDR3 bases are TGTGCCAGCAGCCCCGCGGGGCTAGCGGGGGCCCTTACCTACGAGCAGTACTTC. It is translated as CASSPAGLAGALTYEQYF.

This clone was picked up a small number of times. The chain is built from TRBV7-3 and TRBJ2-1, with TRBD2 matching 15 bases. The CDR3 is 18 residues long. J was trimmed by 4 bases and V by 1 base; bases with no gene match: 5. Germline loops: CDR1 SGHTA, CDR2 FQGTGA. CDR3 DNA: TGTGCCAGCAGCTTAAGCCTCGGGACTAGCGGGGGGTACAATGAGCAGTTCTTC. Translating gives CASSLSLGTSGGYNEQFF.

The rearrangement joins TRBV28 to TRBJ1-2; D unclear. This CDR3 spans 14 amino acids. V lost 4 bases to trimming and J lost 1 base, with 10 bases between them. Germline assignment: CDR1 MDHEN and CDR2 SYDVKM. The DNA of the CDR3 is TGTGCCAGCAGTTCCCACATGTTTAACTATGGCTACACCTTC. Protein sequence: CASSSHMFNYGYTF.

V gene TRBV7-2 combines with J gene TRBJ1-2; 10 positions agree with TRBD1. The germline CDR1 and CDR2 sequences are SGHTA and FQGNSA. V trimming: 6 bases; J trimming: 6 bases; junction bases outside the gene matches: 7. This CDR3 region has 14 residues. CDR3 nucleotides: TGTGCCAGCAGATATCAGACAGGGGGCGATGGCTACACCTTC. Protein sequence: CASRYQTGGDGYTF.

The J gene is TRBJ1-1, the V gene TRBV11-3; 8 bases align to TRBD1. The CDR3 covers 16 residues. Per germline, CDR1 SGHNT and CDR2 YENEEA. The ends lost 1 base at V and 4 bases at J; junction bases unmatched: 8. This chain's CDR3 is CASSLVGTGTGTEAFF. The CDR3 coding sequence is TGTGCCAGCAGCTTAGTGGGAACAGGGACAGGCACTGAAGCTTTCTTT.

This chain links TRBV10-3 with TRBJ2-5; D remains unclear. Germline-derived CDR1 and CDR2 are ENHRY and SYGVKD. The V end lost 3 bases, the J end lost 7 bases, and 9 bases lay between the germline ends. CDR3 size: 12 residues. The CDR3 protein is CAISDRSGTQYF. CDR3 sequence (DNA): TGTGCCATCAGTGACAGGTCCGGGACCCAGTACTTC.

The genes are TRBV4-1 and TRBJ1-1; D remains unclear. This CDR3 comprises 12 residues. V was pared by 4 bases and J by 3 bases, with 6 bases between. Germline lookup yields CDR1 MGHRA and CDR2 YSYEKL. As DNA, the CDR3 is TGCGCCAGCAGCCCGGGATACACTGAAGCTTTCTTT. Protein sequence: CASSPGYTEAFF.

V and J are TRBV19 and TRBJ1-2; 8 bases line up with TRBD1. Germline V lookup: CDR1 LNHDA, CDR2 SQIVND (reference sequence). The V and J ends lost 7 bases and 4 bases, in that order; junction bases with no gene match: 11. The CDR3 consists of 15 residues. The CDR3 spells CASTTPGQGPYGYTF. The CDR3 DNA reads TGTGCCAGTACCACTCCCGGACAGGGCCCCTATGGCTACACCTTC.